The 8 T cell receptor beta chains reported below all come from one sample, sequenced in a study of regulatory T cells in long-lasting Graves disease. Time point described: newly diagnosed GD, antithyroid drugs for less than 3 months. Extracted RNA from PBMCs served as the source of the TCR library. Investigators prepared the TCR beta libraries by applying iRepertoire HTBI primers and Arm-PCR of CDR3 regions. TCRdb re-called the multiplex PCR reads with MiXCR, one entry per CDR3 protein. This sample has hundreds of thousands of distinct CDR3 sequences, with approximately 15% found just once. These data were likewise used in another study, on T cells in Graves' hyperthyroidism and ophthalmopathy.

The sequencing here drew on peripheral blood mononuclear cells (PBMCs), taken at new diagnosis, from a patient treated with antithyroid drugs. These receptors were collected from a young woman with Graves disease.

The rearrangement joins TRBV9 to TRBJ1-4; 8 bases match TRBD1. The CDR3 spans 15 residues. The trim removed 3 bases at V and 3 bases at J, leaving 4 bases unmatched. CDR1 is SGDLS, CDR2 YYNGEE, per germline. The CDR3 coding sequence is TGTGCCAGCAGCGGACTGACAGGGGCTAATGAAAAACTGTTTTTT. This sequence encodes CASSGLTGANEKLFF. The full variable domain, in which reference TRBV9 and TRBJ1-4 provide the parts outside the CDR3, is DSGVTQTPKHLITATGQRVTLRCSPRSGDLSVYWYQQSLDQGLQFLIQYYNGEERAKGNILERFSAQQFPDLHSELNLSSLELGDSALYFCASSGLTGANEKLFFGSGTQLSVL.

The rearrangement uses TRBV20-1 and TRBJ2-3, with 8 bases matching TRBD2. Germline V gene sequence: CDR1 DFQATT, CDR2 SNEGSKA (reference sequence). This CDR3 comprises 14 residues. V lost 6 bases and J lost 0; bases outside the gene matches: 5. The CDR3 sequence is CSAVSGESTDTQYF. The CDR3 DNA sequence: TGCAGTGCCGTTAGCGGGGAAAGCACAGATACGCAGTATTTT.

The sample holds many counts of this clonotype. The chain is built from TRBV11-2 and TRBJ1-1; a weak D match, TRBD1 (6 bases). CDR1 is SGHAT, CDR2 FQNNGV, per germline. Trimming took 5 bases from V and 4 from J, leaving 14 bases between them. There are 14 residues in the CDR3. In DNA, the CDR3 is TGTGCCAGCAGCGGGGGCAGGGTGGGCACTGAAGCTTTCTTT. Translation: CASSGGRVGTEAFF.

V is TRBV20-1 and J is TRBJ2-3, with 7 bases fitting TRBD2. This CDR3 has 17 residues. The germline V gene has CDR1 DFQATT and CDR2 SNEGSKA (reference sequence). The V segment lost 0 bases and the J segment 4 bases; nucleotides outside the gene matches: 13. CDR3 region: CSARDASATGGADTQYF. CDR3 nucleotides: TGCAGTGCTAGAGATGCCAGCGCGACGGGAGGCGCAGATACGCAGTATTTT.

The table lists this clonotype with many counts. The chain carries TRBV9 and TRBJ2-7, with 14 bases that match TRBD2. V lost 2 bases to trimming and J lost 2 bases; unmatched junction nucleotides: 3. Germline values: CDR1 SGDLS, CDR2 YYNGEE. The CDR3 is 16 amino acids. CDR3 DNA: TGTGCCAGCAGCGTTGGACTAGCGGGAGGCGCCTACGAGCAGTACTTC. Protein sequence: CASSVGLAGGAYEQYF. The complete variable domain, with remaining parts taken from reference TRBV9 and TRBJ2-7, reads DSGVTQTPKHLITATGQRVTLRCSPRSGDLSVYWYQQSLDQGLQFLIQYYNGEERAKGNILERFSAQQFPDLHSELNLSSLELGDSALYFCASSVGLAGGAYEQYFGPGTRLTVT.

The sample holds a few counts of this clonotype. The chain joins TRBV2 to TRBJ1-6; weak D call: TRBD1 (6 bases). V shed 4 bases and J shed 7 bases, with 14 bases lying between them. The CDR3 contains 15 residues. Germline values: CDR1 SNHLY, CDR2 FYNNEI. Here the CDR3 DNA reads TGTGCCAGCAGTGTCGGGGGGCCTAGGAATTCACCCCTCCACTTT. Translation gives CASSVGGPRNSPLHF.

This clonotype turned up a few times. J is TRBJ2-2 and V is TRBV20-1; 7 nucleotides line up with TRBD2. V dropped 1 base and J dropped 6; count of bases not matched to a gene: 8. Germline V gives CDR1 DFQATT, CDR2 SNEGSKA (reference sequence). This CDR3 has 15 amino acids. The CDR3 DNA is TGCAGTGCTAGAGCTCCCTTAGCGGGTTCCGGGGAGCTGTTTTTT. It yields the protein CSARAPLAGSGELFF.

This clonotype came up many times. The J gene is TRBJ1-2, the V gene TRBV7-9; D call uncertain. This CDR3 contains 14 residues. The V end was cut by 4 bases, the J end by 7 bases, with 16 bases between. Germline CDR1 and CDR2: SEHNR and FQNEAQ (reference sequence). For the CDR3, the DNA is TGTGCCAGCAGCTCCCTCGTGCCGGGCCCTGGCTACACCTTC. It codes for CASSSLVPGPGYTF.